The 24 T cell receptor beta chains below all came from one sample that was sequenced in a study of T-cell reconstitution after alpha-beta-depleted transplantation in children. Unique molecular identifiers were incorporated when the TCRbeta library was constructed. TCRdb independently ran MiXCR on the PCR reads; one entry per CDR3 protein. The sample comprises about 980,000 distinct CDR3 sequences, roughly 29% of which are singletons, and roughly 30% rests with the top ten. The starting material was PBMCs, mostly from graft donor cells, obtained 360 days after TCRalphabeta/CD19-depleted stem cell transplant. The receptors derive from a boy less than two years old who had a stem cell transplant for SCID, so the T cells may come from the graft donor.

The chain combines TRBV5-6 with TRBJ2-5; the D gene is possibly TRBD2 (5 bases). V was clipped by 7 bases and J by 3 bases, with 13 bases between them. The CDR3 is 13 amino acids. Germline CDR1 is SGHDT and CDR2 is YYEEEE. CDR3 in DNA: TGTGCCAGCGGCCCCGGACTCGAAGAGACCCAGTACTTC. Protein: CASGPGLEETQYF.

V and J are TRBV29-1 and TRBJ2-2, with no clear D. The CDR3 contains 11 residues. Between the trimmed V and J ends, which lost 5 bases and 8 bases, there was a span of 9 bases. Germline V gene sequence: CDR1 SQVTM, CDR2 ANQGSEA. The CDR3 protein is CSVNWGGELFF. CDR3 DNA: TGCAGCGTTAACTGGGGAGGGGAGCTGTTTTTT.

The chain joins TRBV18 to TRBJ1-1; 9 nucleotides line up with TRBD1. The CDR3 length is 15 residues. Unmatched junction bases numbered 12, after V lost 6 bases and J lost 7 bases. The germline V gene encodes CDR1 KGHSH and CDR2 LQKENI. The CDR3 spells CASSQQGALGHEAFF. CDR3 nucleotide sequence: TGTGCCAGCTCCCAACAGGGGGCACTCGGGCATGAAGCTTTCTTT.

This chain uses TRBV20-1 with TRBJ2-5; the D is unclear. This CDR3 contains 12 residues. V shed 0 bases and J shed 10 bases, with 12 bases lying between them. Germline assignment: CDR1 DFQATT and CDR2 SNEGSKA (reference sequence). The CDR3 DNA reads as TGCAGTGCTAGAGATCGAGCTCCGGGCCAGTACTTC. Translating it yields CSARDRAPGQYF.

This clonotype has just a few counts. The rearrangement uses TRBV5-1 and TRBJ2-3; D is uncertain. The CDR3 sequence is 15 residues long. Looked up from germline, CDR1 is SGHRS and CDR2 is YFSETQ. The V gene lost 2 bases and the J gene lost 0 bases, with 10 bases spanning the gap. The CDR3 DNA follows: TGCGCCAGCAGCTTTTGGAGTGTTAGCACAGATACGCAGTATTTT. Protein sequence: CASSFWSVSTDTQYF.

A word on this clonotype: Mismatch with germline at one junction end may stem from a read error. CDR3 loop: CASRLAGGRGEQFF. In nucleotides, the CDR3 is TGTGCCAGCAGATTAGCGGGGGGAAGAGGAGAGCAGTTCTTC. The V gene is TRBV12-3 or TRBV12-4, the J gene TRBJ2-1, with 10 bases lining up with TRBD2. The CDR3 sequence is 14 residues long.

V usage is TRBV5-1 and J usage is TRBJ2-2; tentatively, D is TRBD2 (5 bases). V was clipped by 3 bases and J by 0 bases, with 12 bases between them. The germline V gene encodes CDR1 SGHRS and CDR2 YFSETQ. The CDR3 covers 16 residues. The CDR3 region has the DNA TGCGCCAGCAGCTGGGCCTTGAGGGCGAACACCGGGGAGCTGTTTTTT. Translating it yields CASSWALRANTGELFF.

The J gene is TRBJ1-4, the V gene TRBV15; TRBD1 might be the D (5 bases). This CDR3 is built from 14 residues. Germline CDR1 is LNHNV and CDR2 is YYDKDF (reference sequence). The germline V and J ends were trimmed by 0 bases and 8 bases, with 10 bases remaining between them. The CDR3 coding sequence is TGTGCCACCAGCAGAGATGGGGGTAGGGAAAAACTGTTTTTT. This sequence encodes CATSRDGGREKLFF.

In its sample, this clonotype was seen a few times. The CDR3 protein is CASRSGSSDTQYF. In DNA form, the CDR3 reads TGCGCCAGCAGATCGGGATCCTCGGATACGCAGTATTTT. The V gene is TRBV10-2, the J gene TRBJ2-3; perhaps TRBD2 as D (5 bases). Germline V gives CDR1 WSHSY, CDR2 SAAADI. The CDR3 contains 13 residues. Trimming removed 6 bases at V and 6 bases at J, with 13 bases between.

The J gene is TRBJ2-7, the V gene TRBV9; 7 positions match TRBD1. Losses at the gene ends were 0 bases for V and 4 bases for J; bases not matched to a gene: 4. CDR1 and CDR2 (germline): SGDLS, YYNGEE. This CDR3 is built from 14 residues. This CDR3 reads CASSVAPGGYEQYF. CDR3 coding DNA: TGTGCCAGCAGCGTAGCCCCAGGGGGATACGAGCAGTACTTC. The full variable domain, its missing parts supplied by reference TRBV9 and TRBJ2-7, is DSGVTQTPKHLITATGQRVTLRCSPRSGDLSVYWYQQSLDQGLQFLIQYYNGEERAKGNILERFSAQQFPDLHSELNLSSLELGDSALYFCASSVAPGGYEQYFGPGTRLTVT.

This clonotype appeared a few times. This chain links TRBV4-3 with TRBJ2-7; D unresolved. The germline gives CDR1 LGHNA, CDR2 YSLEER. Trimming stripped 0 bases from V and 4 bases from J, with 7 bases between. CDR3 length: 13 residues. CDR3 sequence (DNA): TGCGCCAGCAGCCAAGAATTAAGGTACGAGCAGTACTTC. Its protein is CASSQELRYEQYF.

This clonotype has only a few counts. The V gene is TRBV6-1, the J gene TRBJ2-2, with 7 bases identical to TRBD1. With 1 base clipped from V and 3 bases from J, the junction kept 11 bases outside the gene matches. The CDR3 is 18 residues long. Germline lookup yields CDR1 MNHNS and CDR2 SASEGT. CDR3 sequence (DNA): TGTGCCAGCAGTGAAGAATATGGGGACAGATACTACACCGGGGAGCTGTTTTTT. Amino acid sequence: CASSEEYGDRYYTGELFF.

In its sample, this clonotype was seen a few times. The chain couples TRBV4-2 to TRBJ1-1; D ambiguous. V was trimmed by 3 bases and J by 1 base, leaving 9 bases between them. The germline V gene has CDR1 LGHNA and CDR2 YNFKEQ. The CDR3 runs 14 residues. CDR3 protein: CASSHPTPNTEAFF. For the CDR3, the DNA is TGTGCCAGCAGCCACCCAACCCCGAACACTGAAGCTTTCTTT.

CDR3 region: CASSQAIGNTIYF. The CDR3 DNA follows: TGTGCCAGCAGCCAAGCGATTGGAAACACCATATATTTT. The chain recombines TRBV3-1 with TRBJ1-3, with no clear D. Germline CDR1 reads LGHDT; CDR2 reads YNNKEL (reference sequence). The CDR3 is 13 residues long. With 1 base removed from V and 3 bases from J, the gap between germline ends came to 4 bases.

The chain joins TRBV5-5 to TRBJ2-1; 8 bases fit TRBD2. V gave up 3 bases and J gave up 4 bases; unmatched junction bases: 6. CDR1 SGHKS and CDR2 YYEKEE come from the germline V gene (reference sequence). The CDR3 is 15 residues long. The CDR3 is CASSSPGGGYNEQFF. Here the CDR3 DNA reads TGTGCCAGCAGCTCCCCGGGGGGGGGTTACAATGAGCAGTTCTTC.

This clonotype has only a few counts. The V call is TRBV12-3 or TRBV12-4, the J call TRBJ1-5; D gene ambiguous. This CDR3 is built from 14 residues. V gave up 5 bases and J gave up 4 bases, with 12 bases separating them. The CDR3 nucleotides are TGTGCCAGCAGTCCCTACACGGGAAATCAGCCCCAGCATTTT. Translation gives CASSPYTGNQPQHF.

The chain couples TRBV28 to TRBJ1-2, with 7 bases fitting TRBD1. V was pared by 6 bases and J by 4 bases, with 8 bases of the junction left unmatched. The CDR3 totals 14 residues. In germline, CDR1 is MDHEN, CDR2 SYDVKM. The CDR3 is CASRVRQGPYGYTF. In DNA, the CDR3 is TGTGCCAGCAGGGTTAGACAGGGCCCCTATGGCTACACCTTC.

V and J are TRBV7-8 and TRBJ2-2, with 9 nucleotides matching TRBD1. The V segment lost 5 bases and the J segment 5 bases; nucleotides outside the gene matches: 9. From germline, CDR1 is SGHVS and CDR2 FQNEAQ. The CDR3 is made up of 16 amino acids. CDR3 sequence reads: CASSPPPGQGTGELFF. CDR3 bases: TGTGCCAGCAGCCCGCCCCCGGGACAGGGAACCGGGGAGCTGTTTTTT.

The chain joins TRBV5-1 to TRBJ2-5; TRBD2 aligns across 10 bases. Per germline, CDR1 SGHRS and CDR2 YFSETQ. V was pared by 3 bases and J by 3 bases, with 14 bases of the junction left unmatched. The CDR3 is 18 residues long. CDR3 DNA: TGCGCCAGCAGCTGGGAGAAGGGTAGCGGGGGGTCCGAAGAGACCCAGTACTTC. Translating it yields CASSWEKGSGGSEETQYF.

The V and J genes are TRBV7-9 and TRBJ1-1; D gene ambiguous. This CDR3 comprises 13 residues. V was pared by 1 base and J by 11 bases, with 14 bases between. The germline gives CDR1 SEHNR, CDR2 FQNEAQ (reference sequence). For the CDR3, the DNA is TGTGCCAGCAGCTTAGGCGATGCCCGCGGGGCTTTCTTT. As protein: CASSLGDARGAFF.

This clonotype was found a few times. Sequence at one end of the junction differs from germline and may be a read error. CDR3 sequence (DNA): TGCAGCGCTGAAATCCTGGGGGAGAATGAAAAACTGTTTTTT. Protein sequence: CSAEILGENEKLFF. J is TRBJ1-4 and V is TRBV29-1; possible D gene TRBD1, 5 bases. The CDR3 is 14 residues long. Germline V lookup: CDR1 SQVTM, CDR2 ANQGSEA.

This clonotype was seen a handful of times. The J gene is TRBJ2-1, the V gene TRBV12-3 or TRBV12-4; no definite D call. This CDR3 is 12 amino acids long. The V and J ends lost 5 bases and 9 bases respectively, with 11 bases between them. CDR3 bases: TGTGCCAGCAGTCTGCCCCCAAGTGAGCAGTTCTTC. Amino acids: CASSLPPSEQFF.

The chain recombines TRBV9 with TRBJ1-5, with 11 bases aligning to TRBD1. V was clipped by 4 bases and J by 7 bases; unmatched bases: 10. CDR1 and CDR2 (germline): SGDLS, YYNGEE. This CDR3 has 16 amino acids. The CDR3 DNA reads as TGTGCCAGCAGCCCCGGGACAGGGGGAAATTTCCAGCCCCAGCATTTT. Encoded protein: CASSPGTGGNFQPQHF.

V usage is TRBV3-1 and J usage is TRBJ1-1; TRBD1 matches at 9 bases. The V gene's germline CDR1 is LGHDT and CDR2 YNNKEL (reference sequence). The CDR3 contains 15 residues. V shed 2 bases and J 3 bases; nucleotides not matched to a gene: 4. The chain's CDR3 is CASSQRWTGDTEAFF. The DNA for the CDR3 is TGTGCCAGCAGCCAAAGATGGACAGGGGACACTGAAGCTTTCTTT.